What follows describes a single T cell receptor (beta chain). This entry is derived from a study of blood T cell repertoires in COVID-19. This table comes from immunoSEQ multiplex PCR, and its TCRdb copy is limited to in-frame clones, with some not included. The sample has fewer than 70,000 clones; around 84% are singletons. CDR3 length: 15 residues. Germline CDR1 and CDR2: ENHRY and SYGVKD. V was clipped by 4 bases and J by 8 bases, with 17 bases between them. Sequencing was performed on peripheral blood. The V and J genes are TRBV10-3 and TRBJ1-4; TRBD1 is a possible D gene (5 bases). This TCR came from a woman aged 55-69 years with acute or convalescent COVID-19. CDR3 in amino acids: CAISGGTGDGEKLFF. The DNA of the CDR3 is TGTGCCATCAGTGGGGGAACAGGTGATGGGGAAAAACTGTTTTTT.